Shown below are 15 T cell receptor beta chains from a single sample sequenced in a study of T-cell reconstitution after alpha-beta-depleted transplantation in children. Unique molecular identifiers were incorporated when the TCRbeta library was constructed. TCRdb ran MiXCR on the PCR reads and lists one entry per CDR3 protein. Of some 120,000 distinct CDR3 sequences in the sample, approximately 22% were seen once. Sequencing used PBMCs, mostly from graft donor cells, obtained 180 days after TCRalphabeta/CD19-depleted stem cell transplant. The receptors stem from a male patient under 10 years old who had a stem cell transplant for chronic granulomatous disease, so the T cells may come from the graft donor.

Comments on this clonotype: Possible read error: a much larger clone is one base away. The chain couples TRBV29-1 to TRBJ1-2, with a possible D match to TRBD1 (5 bases). Germline V gene lookup returns CDR1 SQVTM and CDR2 ANQGSEA. CDR3 length: 11 residues. The V end lost 4 bases, the J end lost 3 bases, and 6 bases lay between the germline ends. CDR3: CSVGRDYGYTF. In nucleotides, the CDR3 is TGCAGCGTTGGCAGGGACTATGGCTACACCTTC. The entire variable domain, with the rest obtained from reference TRBV29-1 and TRBJ1-2, is as follows: SAVISQKPSRDICQRGTSLTIQCQVDSQVTMMFWYRQQPGQSLTLIATANQGSEATYESGFVIDKFPISRPNLTFSTLTVSNMSPEDSSIYLCSVGRDYGYTFGSGTRLTVV.

The chain couples TRBV6-5 to TRBJ2-1, with 10 nucleotides matching TRBD2. CDR1 is MNHEY, CDR2 SVGAGI, per germline. CDR3 length equals 16 residues. V was pared by 5 bases and J by 4 bases, with 8 bases of the junction left unmatched. CDR3 protein: CASSNLAGALYNEQFF. The CDR3 DNA sequence: TGTGCCAGCAGTAACCTAGCGGGAGCCCTTTACAATGAGCAGTTCTTC.

The gene calls are TRBV5-1 and TRBJ2-2; TRBD1 is a possible D gene (5 bases). Germline loops: CDR1 SGHRS, CDR2 YFSETQ. There are 13 residues in the CDR3. With 3 bases removed from V and 6 bases from J, the gap between germline ends came to 9 bases. CDR3 in amino acids: CASSSQGSGELFF. The CDR3 nucleotides are TGCGCCAGCAGCTCGCAGGGATCCGGGGAGCTGTTTTTT.

In this sample, this clonotype turned up many times. This chain connects TRBV5-1 to TRBJ2-4; TRBD1 matches at 9 bases. Germline V lookup: CDR1 SGHRS, CDR2 YFSETQ. Unmatched junction bases numbered 5, after V lost 3 bases and J lost 1 base. The CDR3 covers 16 residues. The CDR3 loop reads CASSSGTGWAKNIQYF. The CDR3 DNA reads TGCGCCAGCAGCTCCGGGACAGGGTGGGCCAAAAACATTCAGTACTTC.

Many counts were recorded for this clonotype. V usage is TRBV13 and J usage is TRBJ2-7; D may be TRBD2 (6 bases). With 5 bases removed from V and 6 bases from J, the gap between germline ends came to 14 bases. Germline CDR1 PRHDT, CDR2 FYEKMQ (reference sequence). The CDR3 has 13 amino acids. The CDR3 loop reads CASSLLLATEQYF. The CDR3 nucleotides read TGTGCCAGCAGCCTCCTACTAGCTACCGAGCAGTACTTC. The full variable domain, its missing parts supplied by reference TRBV13 and TRBJ2-7, is AAGVIQSPRHLIKEKRETATLKCYPIPRHDTVYWYQQGPGQDPQFLISFYEKMQSDKGSIPDRFSAQQFSDYHSELNMSSLELGDSALYFCASSLLLATEQYFGPGTRLTVT.

The chain joins TRBV5-6 to TRBJ2-7; TRBD1 agrees at 10 bases. Germline V gene data show CDR1 as SGHDT and CDR2 as YYEEEE. The CDR3 spans 15 residues. The junction had 7 bases not matched to a gene; V was cut back by 4 bases and J by 3 bases. The CDR3: CASSTPRTGGYEQYF. In nucleotides, the CDR3 is TGTGCCAGCAGCACACCCCGGACAGGGGGCTACGAGCAGTACTTC. Together with reference TRBV5-6 and TRBJ2-7, the CDR3 gives the full variable domain: DAGVTQSPTHLIKTRGQQVTLRCSPKSGHDTVSWYQQALGQGPQFIFQYYEEEERQRGNFPDRFSGHQFPNYSSELNVNALLLGDSALYLCASSTPRTGGYEQYFGPGTRLTVT.

This clonotype occurred a few times. The chain recombines TRBV7-8 with TRBJ2-1; D call uncertain. The CDR3 is made up of 12 amino acids. Germline loops: CDR1 SGHVS, CDR2 FQNEAQ. V was trimmed by 3 bases and J by 9 bases, leaving 9 bases between them. The CDR3 is CASSFTVPEQFF. The CDR3 DNA follows: TGTGCCAGCAGCTTTACGGTTCCTGAGCAGTTCTTC.

In this sample, this clonotype turned up many times. The genes are TRBV5-1 and TRBJ2-5, with TRBD2 identical over 14 bases. With V trimmed by 4 bases and J by 4 bases, 18 bases remained unmatched. Per the germline V gene, CDR1 is SGHRS and CDR2 is YFSETQ. The CDR3 has 20 residues. CDR3 amino acids: CASSHSSKTSGGAFGETQYF. CDR3 bases: TGCGCCAGCAGCCACAGTTCCAAGACTAGCGGGGGGGCTTTTGGAGAGACCCAGTACTTC. Based on the CDR3 plus reference TRBV5-1 and TRBJ2-5, the full variable domain is KAGVTQTPRYLIKTRGQQVTLSCSPISGHRSVSWYQQTPGQGLQFLFEYFSETQRNKGNFPGRFSGRQFSNSRSEMNVSTLELGDSALYLCASSHSSKTSGGAFGETQYFGPGTRLLVL.

This clonotype was counted between two and nine times. The chain uses TRBV29-1 and TRBJ1-1; tentatively, D is TRBD1 (6 bases). The CDR3 covers 12 residues. The germline gives CDR1 SQVTM, CDR2 ANQGSEA. V gave up 6 bases and J gave up 4 bases, with 12 bases separating them. As DNA, the CDR3 is TGCAGCGTGAACAGGGTTGTCACTGAAGCTTTCTTT. Protein product: CSVNRVVTEAFF.

This clonotype was detected only a few times. The chain has TRBV12-3 or TRBV12-4 and TRBJ2-1; 11 nucleotides line up with TRBD2. V lost 5 bases, J lost 9 bases, and 6 bases stayed unmatched. The CDR3 contains 14 residues. The CDR3 sequence is CASSTGGTSGEQFF. The CDR3 nucleotides read TGTGCCAGCAGTACCGGCGGGACTAGCGGTGAGCAGTTCTTC.

The chain combines TRBV19 with TRBJ1-5, with D unclear. Germline assignment: CDR1 LNHDA and CDR2 SQIVND (reference sequence). V gave up 3 bases and J gave up 3 bases, with 9 bases separating them. The CDR3 length is 14 residues. CDR3 region: CASSISQNNQPQHF. DNA for the CDR3: TGTGCCAGTAGTATTAGCCAGAACAATCAGCCCCAGCATTTT.

The V call is TRBV24-1, the J call TRBJ2-7, with 9 bases that match TRBD2. The CDR3 runs to 14 residues. With 7 bases clipped from V and 6 bases from J, the junction kept 9 bases outside the gene matches. The germline CDR1 and CDR2 sequences are KGHDR and SFDVKD. CDR3 coding DNA: TGTGCCACCAGAGCGGGAGGAGGATACGGCGAGCAGTACTTC. Amino acids: CATRAGGGYGEQYF.

The J gene is TRBJ2-7, the V gene TRBV12-3 or TRBV12-4; no clear D gene. There are 13 residues in the CDR3. V was clipped by 3 bases and J by 7 bases, with 13 bases between them. The CDR3 spells CASSFELPREQYF. The CDR3 DNA is TGTGCCAGCAGTTTTGAACTGCCAAGGGAGCAGTACTTC.

A few counts support this clonotype. The V gene is TRBV7-9, the J gene TRBJ2-1, with 7 bases that match TRBD1. Unmatched junction bases numbered 4, after V lost 4 bases and J lost 7 bases. From germline, CDR1 is SEHNR and CDR2 FQNEAQ (reference sequence). The CDR3 extends over 13 amino acids. CDR3: CASSSNRGNEQFF. The CDR3, as DNA: TGTGCCAGCAGCTCTAACAGGGGTAATGAGCAGTTCTTC.

V gene TRBV5-1 combines with J gene TRBJ1-3; 12 nucleotides align to TRBD1. After removal of 4 bases from V and 6 bases from J, the junction contained 11 bases not matched to a gene. Germline loops: CDR1 SGHRS, CDR2 YFSETQ. CDR3 length equals 17 residues. The CDR3 sequence: CASSPYGTGGNENTIYF. In DNA, the CDR3 is TGCGCCAGCAGCCCTTATGGGACAGGGGGCAATGAAAACACCATATATTTT.